One sample yielded the 23 T cell receptor beta chains listed below, sequenced in a study of radiation and T cells in renal cell carcinoma. Assay used: immunoSEQ multiplex PCR; TCRdb lists only in-frame clones, some missing. The sample includes about 150,000 clones, 87% of them seen just once. Time point noted: blood 2 weeks post-SBRT. Treatment indicated: 15 Gy SBRT to primary tumor, nephrectomy 4 weeks later. Sequencing was performed on blood, taken from a patient whose treatment included radiotherapy and nephrectomy. These receptors all stem from a woman aged 50 to 65 with renal cell carcinoma.

The chain carries TRBV7-6 and TRBJ2-3; maybe TRBD2 (6 bases). The CDR3 is made up of 16 amino acids. The germline CDR1 and CDR2 sequences are SGHVS and FNYEAQ. V gave up 2 bases and J gave up 2 bases, with 14 bases separating them. CDR3 sequence reads: CASSLIPRGATDTQYF. In DNA, the CDR3 is TGTGCCAGCAGCTTAATACCGCGGGGCGCCACAGATACGCAGTATTTT.

This chain links TRBV2 with TRBJ1-5, with D perhaps TRBD1 (6 bases). The CDR3 has 15 amino acids. Germline V gene data show CDR1 as SNHLY and CDR2 as FYNNEI. V was clipped by 1 base and J by 2 bases, with 9 bases between them. The CDR3 region is CASSEEGVRNQPQHF. CDR3 DNA sequence: TGTGCCAGCAGTGAAGAGGGGGTGCGCAATCAGCCCCAGCATTTT.

The rearrangement links TRBV29-1 to TRBJ2-7; the D gene is possibly TRBD2 (6 bases). Germline V gives CDR1 SQVTM, CDR2 ANQGSEA. The CDR3 is 14 amino acids. The V end was cut by 8 bases, the J end by 3 bases, with 20 bases between. The CDR3 sequence is CSCLGTSTNYEQYF. The CDR3 nucleotides are TGCAGCTGCCTCGGGACTTCGACCAACTACGAGCAGTACTTC.

Here the CDR3 DNA reads TGTGCCAGTAGTCTCCAGGGACAGCACACTGAAGCTTTCTTT. It specifies CASSLQGQHTEAFF. V gene TRBV19 combines with J gene TRBJ1-1; 7 nucleotides line up with TRBD1. Germline V gene lookup returns CDR1 LNHDA and CDR2 SQIVND (reference sequence). This CDR3 comprises 14 residues. Unmatched junction bases numbered 6, after V lost 5 bases and J lost 3 bases.

The rearrangement joins TRBV6-1 to TRBJ1-5; D is perhaps TRBD1 (5 bases). The CDR3 runs to 15 residues. Germline-derived CDR1 and CDR2 are MNHNS and SASEGT. Trimming removed 11 bases from V and 7 bases from J, with 24 bases in between. The CDR3 protein is CAATSTRGLGQPQHF. Written as DNA, the CDR3 is TGTGCCGCCACCTCCACCCGGGGGTTGGGCCAGCCCCAGCATTTT.

The chain carries TRBV2 and TRBJ2-7; no reliable D call. V was trimmed by 2 bases and J by 7 bases, leaving 18 bases between them. CDR1 is SNHLY and CDR2 is FYNNEI in the germline V gene. This CDR3 spans 15 amino acids. Here the CDR3 DNA reads TGTGCCAGCAGTGAATACGATCTACCGAACGAGGAGCAGTACTTC. This translates into CASSEYDLPNEEQYF.

The chain is built from TRBV7-9 and TRBJ1-1, with a tentative D call TRBD1 (6 bases). Between the trimmed V and J ends, which lost 0 bases and 5 bases, there was a span of 13 bases. The germline V gene has CDR1 SEHNR and CDR2 FQNEAQ (reference sequence). This CDR3 has 15 amino acids. CDR3 in amino acids: CASSLASQGETEAFF. DNA for the CDR3: TGTGCCAGCAGCTTAGCCTCACAGGGCGAAACTGAAGCTTTCTTT.

The chain has TRBV5-3 and TRBJ1-2; D is unclear. TRBV5-3 is an ORF; its function is uncertain. The CDR3 totals 16 residues. Trimming stripped 10 bases from V and 4 bases from J, with 26 bases between. The CDR3 DNA follows: TGTGCCTTTGGAAGAGGACGCCCGTTTATTCTCTATGGCTACACCTTC. Protein: CAFGRGRPFILYGYTF.

CDR3 in DNA: TGTGCCACACTGTGCCAGAGGCCCCAGCATTTT. Translation: CATLCQRPQHF. V usage is TRBV11-2 and J usage is TRBJ1-5; D not resolved. This CDR3 contains 11 residues. V was pared by 10 bases and J by 9 bases, with 13 bases between. Germline CDR1 reads SGHAT; CDR2 reads FQNNGV. Full variable domain (missing parts from reference TRBV11-2 and TRBJ1-5): EAGVAQSPRYKIIEKRQSVAFWCNPISGHATLYWYQQILGQGPKLLIQFQNNGVVDDSQLPKDRFSAERLKGVDSTLKIQPAKLEDSAVYLCATLCQRPQHFGDGTRLSIL.

The rearrangement links TRBV4-3 to TRBJ2-1; 8 bases map to TRBD2. V gave up 1 base and J gave up 6 bases; unmatched junction bases: 5. The CDR3 is made up of 15 amino acids. The V gene's germline CDR1 is LGHNA and CDR2 YSLEER. The CDR3 DNA follows: TGCGCCAGCAGCCAAGTAATCGGGGGGGCCAATGAGCAGTTCTTC. Residues: CASSQVIGGANEQFF.

The V gene is TRBV5-1, the J gene TRBJ2-2; 11 bases agree with TRBD2. CDR1 SGHRS and CDR2 YFSETQ come from the germline V gene. J was trimmed by 5 bases and V by 4 bases; bases with no gene match: 4. The length of the CDR3 is 15 residues. The CDR3 reads CASSLGTSGTGELFF. The CDR3 region has the DNA TGCGCCAGCAGCCTGGGGACTAGCGGTACCGGGGAGCTGTTTTTT.

The chain uses TRBV5-1 and TRBJ2-5; D is perhaps TRBD2 (6 bases). The CDR3 loop spans 14 amino acids. V lost 5 bases and J lost 3, with 14 bases in between. Germline V CDR1 and CDR2: SGHRS, YFSETQ. Here the CDR3 DNA reads TGCGCCAGCAGTCAAGGGACGGGGGAAGAGACCCAGTACTTC. Translated: CASSQGTGEETQYF.

For this clone: At one end, the junction sequence differs from germline, possibly due to a read error. The chain is built from TRBV2 and TRBJ1-4; D gene uncertain. There are 18 residues in the CDR3. Germline V lookup: CDR1 SNHLY, CDR2 FYNNEI. The CDR3 reads CASREGTVIQATNEKLFF. The CDR3 bases are TGTGCCAGCAGGGAAGGTACAGTTATTCAGGCAACTAATGAAAAACTGTTTTTT.

The V call is TRBV10-3, the J call TRBJ1-2, with TRBD1 identical over 10 bases. CDR3 length: 15 amino acids. Trimming took 2 bases from V and 7 from J; bases not matched to a gene: 7. CDR1 ENHRY and CDR2 SYGVKD come from the germline V gene. CDR3 protein: CAISEGQGVRGGYTF. CDR3 in DNA: TGTGCCATCAGTGAGGGACAGGGGGTTCGGGGTGGCTACACCTTC.

This clone appeared a single time. J is TRBJ1-1 and V is TRBV19; D not certain. Germline CDR1 reads LNHDA; CDR2 reads SQIVND (reference sequence). The length of the CDR3 is 13 residues. Trimming pared 8 bases from V and 0 bases from J, leaving 10 bases between. In DNA, the CDR3 is TGTGCCAGTCGGCGTATCTTGAACACTGAAGCTTTCTTT. It is translated as CASRRILNTEAFF.

The chain joins TRBV7-3 to TRBJ1-5; the D is unclear. CDR1 and CDR2 (germline): SGHTA, FQGTGA. This CDR3 contains 13 residues. Trimming took off 5 bases at V and 5 bases at J, with 10 bases between the two ends. The CDR3 is CASSTGPDQPQHF. CDR3 coding DNA: TGTGCCAGCAGCACCGGACCTGATCAGCCCCAGCATTTT.

The chain joins TRBV29-1 to TRBJ1-1; TRBD1 matches 7 bases. Unmatched junction bases numbered 8, after V lost 6 bases and J lost 4 bases. The length of the CDR3 is 13 residues. The germline V gene has CDR1 SQVTM and CDR2 ANQGSEA. This CDR3 reads CSVARGGSTEAFF. CDR3 bases: TGCAGCGTCGCCAGGGGGGGGAGCACTGAAGCTTTCTTT.

This sequence joins TRBV19 and TRBJ1-2; possible D gene TRBD1, 6 bases. V was cut by 4 bases and J by 2 bases, with 14 bases left in between. The length of the CDR3 is 15 residues. Looked up from germline, CDR1 is LNHDA and CDR2 is SQIVND (reference sequence). CDR3 DNA: TGTGCCAGTAGTAGGGAACAGGGCCAAAACTATGGCTACACCTTC. This sequence encodes CASSREQGQNYGYTF.

The rearrangement joins TRBV2 to TRBJ2-1, with 13 positions matching TRBD2. Germline V gives CDR1 SNHLY, CDR2 FYNNEI. V lost 5 bases, J lost 6 bases, and 7 bases stayed unmatched. The CDR3 length is 16 residues. The CDR3 region has the DNA TGTGCCAGCAGTCTTACTAGCGGGGGGGCCAGCAATGAGCAGTTCTTC. Amino acid sequence: CASSLTSGGASNEQFF.

V gene TRBV15 combines with J gene TRBJ1-4; TRBD1 is a possible D gene (5 bases). Germline V lookup: CDR1 LNHNV, CDR2 YYDKDF (reference sequence). This CDR3 region has 16 residues. V lost 0 bases to trimming and J lost 5 bases, with 13 bases between them. The chain's CDR3 is CATSRDRGSSNEKLFF. The CDR3 DNA reads TGTGCCACCAGCAGAGATCGGGGCAGCTCAAATGAAAAACTGTTTTTT. Full variable domain (outside the CDR3, taken from reference TRBV15 and TRBJ1-4): DAMVIQNPRYQVTQFGKPVTLSCSQTLNHNVMYWYQQKSSQAPKLLFHYYDKDFNNEADTPDNFQSRRPNTSFCFLDIRSPGLGDTAMYLCATSRDRGSSNEKLFFGSGTQLSVL.

In the case of this clone: Other DNA sequences in the sample encode the same CDR3. The rearrangement uses TRBV30 and TRBJ1-1; D is uncertain. V was shortened by 2 bases and J by 1 base, with 5 bases between the two germline ends. The CDR3 consists of 12 residues. Germline lookup yields CDR1 GTSNPN and CDR2 SVGIG (reference sequence). In nucleotides, the CDR3 is TGTGCCTGGAGTAGACAGAACACTGAAGCTTTCTTT. Encoded protein: CAWSRQNTEAFF.

The chain uses TRBV19 and TRBJ2-5; TRBD1 matches 8 bases. The CDR3 extends over 15 amino acids. Germline assignment: CDR1 LNHDA and CDR2 SQIVND (reference sequence). Trimming at V came to 4 bases and at J to 5 bases, leaving 9 bases not matched to a gene. The CDR3 is CASSRSGTGRETQYF. Here the CDR3 DNA reads TGTGCCAGTAGTAGGAGTGGGACAGGAAGGGAGACCCAGTACTTC.

V and J are TRBV5-1 and TRBJ2-6; no clear D gene. This CDR3 contains 16 residues. The germline V gene encodes CDR1 SGHRS and CDR2 YFSETQ. The ends were cut back, 4 bases at V and 2 bases at J, with 13 bases in the middle. The CDR3 coding sequence is TGCGCCAGCAGCAGGGATAAAGGCGCTGGGGCCAACGTCCTGACTTTC. Protein product: CASSRDKGAGANVLTF.